The sequence of this TCR beta chain was determined in a study of blood T cell repertoires in COVID-19. In the study overall: Acute-phase and convalescent COVID-19 samples originated in the United States, Italy and Spain. Sources were T cells, B-cell-depleted T cells, or PBMCs; the material itself was cDNA or gDNA.

The CDR3 covers 17 residues. The germline gives CDR1 MNHNY, CDR2 SVGAGI (reference sequence). With 5 bases clipped from V and 4 bases from J, the junction kept 9 bases outside the gene matches. Source study methods: Counts of nucleated cells, estimated from reference gene primer amplification, were obtained. Method: immunoSEQ multiplex PCR; TCRdb's copy keeps in-frame clones and lacks some. V and J calls and clone size come straight from that table; D and trimming were deduced from the DNA. The profile covers around 150,000 clones, with approximately 91% appearing a single time and approximately 2% taken by the ten largest.

The V and J genes are TRBV6-6 and TRBJ2-1; 12 nucleotides align to TRBD2. Material for sequencing was peripheral blood. The sequence was obtained from a man in his late teens or twenties with acute or convalescent COVID-19. The CDR3 DNA reads as TGTGCCAGCAGTCGGGGGACTAGCGGGTACATGTACAATGAGCAGTTCTTC. Translating gives CASSRGTSGYMYNEQFF.